The clone carrying this T cell receptor (beta chain) was counted at least ten times. The target antigen is unknown. These data are taken from a study of blood T cells in healthy people across ages. Study results and limitations: More naive CD4+ cells and higher diversity were found in long-lived than in aged donors. Because sorting was not performed, PBMCs prevented conclusive naive versus antigen-experienced comparison. Estimated diversity that came from one million T cells was considered an underestimate. Among T cells, TCR beta diversity per million cells dropped roughly linearly as age rose.

Germline values: CDR1 DFQATT, CDR2 SNEGSKA (reference sequence). V dropped 1 base and J dropped 5 bases, with 14 bases sitting between them. The CDR3 extends over 14 amino acids. A J-beta primer mix and a sample-barcoded 5' primer were used in a second PCR of about 6 to 12 cycles. From the 5' RACE reads, TCRdb called clonotypes with MiXCR, one entry per CDR3 protein. Counted here are roughly 2 million distinct CDR3 sequences, roughly 52% occurring once; the ten biggest clones make up over 2%. The receptor comes from a woman in her 40s in good health. The gene calls are TRBV20-1 and TRBJ2-5, with D possibly TRBD2 on 7 matching bases. Sequenced material: blood. The CDR3 spells CSARVSGGRETQYF. The CDR3 DNA sequence: TGCAGTGCTAGAGTTTCCGGGGGGCGGGAGACCCAGTACTTC.